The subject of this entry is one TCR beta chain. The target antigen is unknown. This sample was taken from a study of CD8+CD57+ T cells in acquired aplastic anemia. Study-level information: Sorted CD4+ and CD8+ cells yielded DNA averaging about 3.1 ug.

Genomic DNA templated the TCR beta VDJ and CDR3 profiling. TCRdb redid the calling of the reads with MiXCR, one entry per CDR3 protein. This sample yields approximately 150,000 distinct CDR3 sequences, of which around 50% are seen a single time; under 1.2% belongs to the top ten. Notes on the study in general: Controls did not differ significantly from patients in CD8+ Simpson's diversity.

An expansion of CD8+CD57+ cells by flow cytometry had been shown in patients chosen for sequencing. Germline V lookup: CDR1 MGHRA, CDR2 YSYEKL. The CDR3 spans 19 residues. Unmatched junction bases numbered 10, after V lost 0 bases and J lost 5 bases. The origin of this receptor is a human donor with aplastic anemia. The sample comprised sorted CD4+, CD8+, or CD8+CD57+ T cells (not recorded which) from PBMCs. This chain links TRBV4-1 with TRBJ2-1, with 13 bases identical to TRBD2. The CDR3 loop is CASSQDDLGLAGLHNEQFF. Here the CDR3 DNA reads TGCGCCAGCAGCCAAGATGATCTGGGACTAGCGGGGCTCCACAATGAGCAGTTCTTC.